This T cell receptor (beta chain) appears in the sequencing data of a study of tumor-infiltrating lymphocytes in localized non-small cell lung cancer. The CDR3 consists of 15 residues. From germline, CDR1 is LGHNA and CDR2 YSLEER. V gave up 1 base and J gave up 2 bases, with 12 bases separating them. TCRdb's table, derived via immunoSEQ multiplex PCR, lists solely in-frame clones and lacks some. Of roughly 4,100 clones listed, 60% to 80% are singletons. This clone appeared a single time. The chain links TRBV4-3 to TRBJ2-7; no definite D call. The sequence derives from a human donor with non-small cell lung cancer. The sequencing sample was made of uninvolved lung tissue not adjacent to the tumor. The CDR3 DNA sequence: TGCGCCAGCAGCCAAGCTGAGAACAGTCCCTACGAGCAGTACTTC. Protein sequence: CASSQAENSPYEQYF.